This T cell receptor beta chain is drawn from a study of control samples from healthy donors and cancer patients. Assay: immunoSEQ multiplex PCR; the TCRdb copy retains only in-frame clones and omits some. The sample has 40,000 or so clones; around 80% are singletons. Sequencing was done on a sample of PBMCs. The TCR was taken from a woman in her sixties with lung cancer.

CDR3 in DNA: TGTGCCAGCAGTGAAATAATGAGGTCCGAGCAGTACTTC. This encodes CASSEIMRSEQYF. V usage is TRBV6-1 and J usage is TRBJ2-7; D is ambiguous. CDR1 and CDR2 from the germline V gene are MNHNS and SASEGT. There are 13 residues in the CDR3. Trimming took off 2 bases at V and 6 bases at J, with 11 bases between the two ends.